Each of the 18 T cell receptor beta chains below was sequenced from the same sample in a study of T cells after yellow fever vaccination (dated by TCRdb to about 2019). Libraries were built with 5' RACE. TCRdb names Illumina HiSeq 2500 as the instrument used. Through fastp at Q25 and MiXCR, TCRdb rebuilt clones from the public reads, retaining in-frame beta chains. Records with the same CDR3 protein are collapsed into one entry carrying the most frequent genes and DNA. Counted in this sample were about 75,000 distinct CDR3 sequences; around 7.8% of them appeared once. In total, the top ten clones hold more than 25% of the sample. In light of the paper, this sample's treatment or condition label describes: live attenuated yellow fever vaccine strain. Sequences were derived from CD8+ T cells sorted from PBMCs, sampled 10 to 11 days after the first yellow fever vaccination. The receptors derive from a man aged 18 to 30 who received the YFV17D yellow fever vaccine.

This clonotype was recorded a few times. The CDR3 region is CAWSWLTSNQPQHF. In nucleotides, the CDR3 is TGTGCCTGGAGTTGGTTGACTAGCAATCAGCCCCAGCATTTT. The genes are TRBV30 and TRBJ1-5; no firm D call. The CDR3 totals 14 residues. V was trimmed by 2 bases and J by 0 bases, leaving 8 bases between them. CDR1 GTSNPN and CDR2 SVGIG come from the germline V gene (reference sequence). The variable domain in full, with the rest retrieved from reference TRBV30 and TRBJ1-5, is SQTIHQWPATLVQPVGSPLSLECTVEGTSNPNLYWYRQAAGRGLQLLFYSVGIGQISSEVPQNLSASRPQDRQFILSSKKLLLSDSGFYLCAWSWLTSNQPQHFGDGTRLSIL.

This clonotype appeared many times. J is TRBJ2-7 and V is TRBV7-9; possibly TRBD1 for D (6 bases). This CDR3 is 16 amino acids long. The V gene lost 4 bases and the J gene lost 1 base, with 17 bases spanning the gap. Germline V lookup: CDR1 SEHNR, CDR2 FQNEAQ (reference sequence). This CDR3 is CASSYVFTGTSYEQYF. The CDR3 DNA reads as TGTGCCAGCAGCTATGTATTTACCGGGACATCCTACGAGCAGTACTTC.

This clonotype has more than one count but fewer than ten. The V and J genes are TRBV11-1 and TRBJ2-1; 9 nucleotides align to TRBD2. The germline V gene has CDR1 SGHAT and CDR2 FQDESV (reference sequence). The CDR3 is made up of 18 amino acids. The J segment lost 0 bases and the V segment lost 2 bases, leaving 8 bases of the junction unmatched. In DNA, the CDR3 is TGTGCCAGCAGCTTAAGGTGGGCGGGGGGGACCTCCTACAATGAGCAGTTCTTC. Translation gives CASSLRWAGGTSYNEQFF.

The chain has TRBV5-4 and TRBJ2-7, with D perhaps matching TRBD1 (6 bases). This CDR3 is 13 amino acids long. Germline V gene lookup returns CDR1 SGHNT and CDR2 YYREEE (reference sequence). Trimming stripped 3 bases from V and 5 bases from J, with 12 bases between. The CDR3 nucleotides read TGTGCCAGCAGCTCAGGGGTGGAGAACGAGCAGTACGTC. This encodes CASSSGVENEQYV.

This clonotype has a handful of counts. This chain links TRBV9 with TRBJ2-3, with unresolved D. V was trimmed by 0 bases and J by 12 bases, leaving 11 bases between them. CDR3 length: 12 amino acids. From germline, CDR1 is SGDLS and CDR2 YYNGEE. The CDR3 here is CASSVEEELQYF. In DNA, the CDR3 is TGTGCCAGCAGCGTAGAAGAAGAGCTCCAGTATTTT.

This clonotype was detected a few times. The chain couples TRBV27 to TRBJ2-7; a possible D gene is TRBD1 (5 bases). The CDR3 is made up of 14 amino acids. Looked up from germline, CDR1 is MNHEY and CDR2 is SMNVEV (reference sequence). The V end lost 6 bases, the J end lost 2 bases, and 14 bases lay between the germline ends. The CDR3 DNA follows: TGTGCCAGCAGCCTAAGGGGCCCACCCTACGAGCAGTACGTC. Translation gives CASSLRGPPYEQYV.

The V and J genes are TRBV10-3 and TRBJ1-6, with a possible D match to TRBD1 (5 bases). V lost 10 bases and J 10 bases, leaving 17 bases between the germline ends. The length of the CDR3 is 13 residues. Germline V gene sequence: CDR1 ENHRY, CDR2 SYGVKD. The DNA for the CDR3 is TGTGCCAGCACCGGGGGTTTTGGATCACCCCTCCACTTT. Amino acid sequence: CASTGGFGSPLHF.

The sample holds many counts of this clonotype. V gene TRBV6-2 or TRBV6-3 combines with J gene TRBJ2-3; TRBD1 aligns across 8 bases. J lost 0 bases, V lost 2 bases, and 7 bases had no gene match. CDR1 is MNHEY and CDR2 is SVGEGT in the germline V gene. The CDR3 covers 17 residues. CDR3 DNA sequence: TGTGCCAGCAGTTACCCCGGACAGGGTATGAGCACAGATACGCAGTATTTT. Translating it yields CASSYPGQGMSTDTQYF.

This clonotype has a count of ten or more. CDR3 bases: TGCAGTGCTCAGACTAGCGGGGGGGCTAATGAGCAGTTCTTC. Its protein is CSAQTSGGANEQFF. J is TRBJ2-1 and V is TRBV20-1; TRBD2 aligns across 14 bases. The CDR3 runs 14 residues. Trimming removed 5 bases from V and 7 bases from J; junction bases left unmatched: 4. Germline values: CDR1 DFQATT, CDR2 SNEGSKA (reference sequence).

V and J are TRBV5-1 and TRBJ1-3; D gene ambiguous. The germline V gene has CDR1 SGHRS and CDR2 YFSETQ. The CDR3 is made up of 16 amino acids. The germline V and J ends were trimmed by 3 bases and 0 bases, with 13 bases remaining between them. Here the CDR3 reads CASSSDGTSSGNTIYF. The CDR3 DNA sequence: TGCGCCAGCAGCTCCGACGGCACATCCTCTGGAAACACCATATATTTT. Filled out from reference TRBV5-1 and TRBJ1-3, the complete variable domain reads KAGVTQTPRYLIKTRGQQVTLSCSPISGHRSVSWYQQTPGQGLQFLFEYFSETQRNKGNFPGRFSGRQFSNSRSEMNVSTLELGDSALYLCASSSDGTSSGNTIYFGEGSWLTVV.

This clonotype was detected many times. The chain combines TRBV20-1 with TRBJ1-5; D remains ambiguous. With 5 bases removed from V and 6 bases from J, the gap between germline ends came to 14 bases. The germline gives CDR1 DFQATT, CDR2 SNEGSKA (reference sequence). The CDR3 contains 13 residues. CDR3 nucleotides: TGCAGTGCTCGGGAGGGCTTCAGTCAGCCCCAGCATTTT. Encoded protein: CSAREGFSQPQHF.

This clonotype appeared a few times. The chain recombines TRBV20-1 with TRBJ1-1; D is perhaps TRBD1 (6 bases). The ends were cut back, 4 bases at V and 3 bases at J, with 15 bases in the middle. The CDR3 extends over 14 amino acids. CDR1 is DFQATT and CDR2 is SNEGSKA in the germline V gene (reference sequence). The CDR3 nucleotides read TGCAGTGCTACCTCGGACGAGGGGGACACTGAAGCTTTCTTT. Translation: CSATSDEGDTEAFF.

This clonotype was picked up a small number of times. This chain links TRBV7-2 with TRBJ2-7; 8 positions match TRBD1. Germline CDR1 reads SGHTA; CDR2 reads FQGNSA. This CDR3 has 13 amino acids. Trimming removed 7 bases from V and 5 bases from J; junction bases left unmatched: 7. CDR3 amino acids: CASIRTGFDEQYF. The CDR3 region has the DNA TGTGCCAGCATCCGGACAGGGTTCGACGAGCAGTACTTC.

This chain links TRBV27 with TRBJ2-7, with D possibly TRBD1 on 5 matching bases. Germline assignment: CDR1 MNHEY and CDR2 SMNVEV (reference sequence). Trimming took 6 bases from V and 1 from J, leaving 10 bases between them. This CDR3 comprises 13 residues. CDR3 amino acids: CASRAGYSYEQYF. The CDR3 bases are TGTGCCAGCAGGGCAGGGTATTCCTACGAGCAGTACTTC.

This chain joins TRBV4-2 and TRBJ2-3; tentative D call: TRBD2 (5 bases). The V end lost 3 bases, the J end lost 4 bases, and 20 bases lay between the germline ends. This CDR3 region has 17 residues. The germline V gene has CDR1 LGHNA and CDR2 YNFKEQ. This CDR3 is CASSQEFAGFVSDTQYF. CDR3 nucleotide sequence: TGTGCCAGCAGCCAGGAGTTTGCGGGTTTCGTGTCAGATACGCAGTATTTT.

This clonotype was seen a handful of times. The chain joins TRBV2 to TRBJ1-5, with TRBD1 matching over 10 bases. This CDR3 spans 18 amino acids. The J segment lost 4 bases and the V segment lost 5 bases, leaving 14 bases of the junction unmatched. Germline loops: CDR1 SNHLY, CDR2 FYNNEI. CDR3 nucleotide sequence: TGTGCCAGCAGTAACGACAGGGGGCTTAGCCTTTGGAATCAGCCCCAGCATTTT. Its protein product is CASSNDRGLSLWNQPQHF.

This clonotype was counted a few times. The chain combines TRBV25-1 with TRBJ2-1; D may be TRBD1 or TRBD2 (5 bases each). The V gene's germline CDR1 is MGHDK and CDR2 SYGVNS. The CDR3 consists of 16 residues. Trimming left V 1 base short and J 8 bases short, with 18 bases between. The chain's CDR3 is CASSESVGTLGDEQFF. Here the CDR3 DNA reads TGTGCCAGCAGTGAATCCGTGGGGACCCTGGGCGATGAGCAGTTCTTC.

This clonotype was counted only a few times. CDR3 sequence (DNA): TGTGCCAGCAGTTACTCCCCAGGGGGGATTAGGAACACCGGGGAGCTGTTTTTT. Encoded protein: CASSYSPGGIRNTGELFF. V and J are TRBV6-5 and TRBJ2-2; D perhaps matches TRBD1 (7 bases). With 0 bases removed from V and 1 base from J, the gap between germline ends came to 15 bases. This CDR3 has 18 amino acids. Germline CDR1 is MNHEY and CDR2 is SVGAGI.